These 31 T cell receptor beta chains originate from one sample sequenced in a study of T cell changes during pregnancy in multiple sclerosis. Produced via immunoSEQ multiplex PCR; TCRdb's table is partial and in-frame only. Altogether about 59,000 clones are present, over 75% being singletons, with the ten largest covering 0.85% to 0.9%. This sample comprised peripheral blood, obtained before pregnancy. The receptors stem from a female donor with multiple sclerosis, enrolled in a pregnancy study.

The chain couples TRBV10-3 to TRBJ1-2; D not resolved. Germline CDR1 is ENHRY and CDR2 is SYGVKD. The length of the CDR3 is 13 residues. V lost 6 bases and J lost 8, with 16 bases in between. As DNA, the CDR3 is TGTGCCATCAGGGAATCAGGCTTAAGCGGCTACACCTTC. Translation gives CAIRESGLSGYTF.

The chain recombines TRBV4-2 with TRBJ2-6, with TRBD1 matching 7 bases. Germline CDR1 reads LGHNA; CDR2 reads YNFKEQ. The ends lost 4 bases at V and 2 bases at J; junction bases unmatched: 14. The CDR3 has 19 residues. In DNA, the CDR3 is TGTGCCAGCAGCCGACAACAGGGGAGTTCAACCCCTGGGGCCAACGTCCTGACTTTC. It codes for CASSRQQGSSTPGANVLTF.

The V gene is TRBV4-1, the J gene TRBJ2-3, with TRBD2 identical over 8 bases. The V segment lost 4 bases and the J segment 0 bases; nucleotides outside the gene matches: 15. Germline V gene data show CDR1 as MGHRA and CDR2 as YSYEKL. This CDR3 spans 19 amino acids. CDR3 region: CASSLSGAAGASSTDTQYF. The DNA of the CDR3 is TGCGCCAGCAGCCTATCGGGAGCAGCGGGGGCTTCTAGCACAGATACGCAGTATTTT.

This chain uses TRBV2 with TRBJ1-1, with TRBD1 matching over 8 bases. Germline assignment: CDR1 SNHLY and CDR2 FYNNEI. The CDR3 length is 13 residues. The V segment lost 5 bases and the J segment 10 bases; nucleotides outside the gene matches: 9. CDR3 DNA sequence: TGTGCCAGCAGTAAGGACAGGGTTGGGGGAGCTTTCTTT. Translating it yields CASSKDRVGGAFF.

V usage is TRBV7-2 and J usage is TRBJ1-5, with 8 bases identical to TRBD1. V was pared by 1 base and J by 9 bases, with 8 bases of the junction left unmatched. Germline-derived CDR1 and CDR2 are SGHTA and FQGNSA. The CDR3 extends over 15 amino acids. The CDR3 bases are TGTGCCAGCAGCTTAGACAGGGGGGACCGGGGGCCCCAGCATTTT. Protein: CASSLDRGDRGPQHF.

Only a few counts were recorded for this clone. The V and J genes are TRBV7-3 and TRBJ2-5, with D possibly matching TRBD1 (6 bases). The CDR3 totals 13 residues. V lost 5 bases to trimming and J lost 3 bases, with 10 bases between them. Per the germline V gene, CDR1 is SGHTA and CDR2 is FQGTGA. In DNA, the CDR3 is TGTGCCAGCAGCCGGGACATTAAAGAGACCCAGTACTTC. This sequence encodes CASSRDIKETQYF.

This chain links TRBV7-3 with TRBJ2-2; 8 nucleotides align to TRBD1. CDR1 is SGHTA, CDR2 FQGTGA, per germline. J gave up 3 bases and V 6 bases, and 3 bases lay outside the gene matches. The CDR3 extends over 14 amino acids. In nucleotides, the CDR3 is TGTGCCAGCAGGCGGACAGGGTACACCGGGGAGCTGTTTTTT. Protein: CASRRTGYTGELFF.

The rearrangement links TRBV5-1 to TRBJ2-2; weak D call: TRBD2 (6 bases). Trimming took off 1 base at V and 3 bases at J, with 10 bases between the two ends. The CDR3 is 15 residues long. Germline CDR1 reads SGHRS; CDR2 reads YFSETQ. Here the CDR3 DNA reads TGCGCCAGCAGCTTGAGCGGGCCTGACACCGGGGAGCTGTTTTTT. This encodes CASSLSGPDTGELFF.

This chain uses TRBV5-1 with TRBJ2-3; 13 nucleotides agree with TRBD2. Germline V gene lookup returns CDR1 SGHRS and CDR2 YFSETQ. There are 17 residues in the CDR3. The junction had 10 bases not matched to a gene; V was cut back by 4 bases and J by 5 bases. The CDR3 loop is CASSLQLAGGHVDTQYF. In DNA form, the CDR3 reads TGCGCCAGCAGCCTACAACTAGCGGGGGGGCATGTAGATACGCAGTATTTT.

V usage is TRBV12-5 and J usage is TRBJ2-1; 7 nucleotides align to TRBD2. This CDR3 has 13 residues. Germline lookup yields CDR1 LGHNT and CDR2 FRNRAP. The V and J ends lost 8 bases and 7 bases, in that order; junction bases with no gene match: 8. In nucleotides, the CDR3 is TGTGCTAGTCGGACTAGTTTGTCGAATGAGCAGTTCTTC. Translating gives CASRTSLSNEQFF. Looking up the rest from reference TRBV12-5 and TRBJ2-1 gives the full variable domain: DARVTQTPRHKVTEMGQEVTMRCQPILGHNTVFWYRQTMMQGLELLAYFRNRAPLDDSGMPKDRFSAEMPDATLATLKIQPSEPRDSAVYFCASRTSLSNEQFFGPGTRLTVL.

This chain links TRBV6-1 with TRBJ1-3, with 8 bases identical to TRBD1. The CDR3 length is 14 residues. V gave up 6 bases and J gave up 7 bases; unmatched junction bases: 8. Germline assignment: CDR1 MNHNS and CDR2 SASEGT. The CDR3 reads CASRSQGGKNTIYF. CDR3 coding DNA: TGTGCCAGCAGGTCACAGGGGGGGAAGAACACCATATATTTT.

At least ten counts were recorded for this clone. The CDR3 sequence: CASSIHQKNTEAFF. CDR3 nucleotide sequence: TGTGCCAGTAGTATACATCAGAAGAACACTGAAGCTTTCTTT. The chain has TRBV19 and TRBJ1-1; D ambiguous. The CDR3 runs to 14 residues. From germline, CDR1 is LNHDA and CDR2 SQIVND (reference sequence). V was shortened by 2 bases and J by 1 base, with 8 bases between the two germline ends.

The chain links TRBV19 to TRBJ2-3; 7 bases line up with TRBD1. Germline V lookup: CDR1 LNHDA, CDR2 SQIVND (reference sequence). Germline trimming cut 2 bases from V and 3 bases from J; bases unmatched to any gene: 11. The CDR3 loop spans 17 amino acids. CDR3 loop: CASSIKSGTGETDTQYF. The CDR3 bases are TGTGCCAGTAGTATAAAAAGTGGAACAGGGGAGACAGATACGCAGTATTTT.

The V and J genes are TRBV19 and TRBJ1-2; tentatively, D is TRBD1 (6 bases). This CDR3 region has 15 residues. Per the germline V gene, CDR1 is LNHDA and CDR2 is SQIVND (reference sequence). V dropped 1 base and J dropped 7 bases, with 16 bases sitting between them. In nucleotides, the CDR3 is TGTGCCAGTAGTATAGGTGCCCACAGGGAGACTGGCTACACCTTC. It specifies CASSIGAHRETGYTF.

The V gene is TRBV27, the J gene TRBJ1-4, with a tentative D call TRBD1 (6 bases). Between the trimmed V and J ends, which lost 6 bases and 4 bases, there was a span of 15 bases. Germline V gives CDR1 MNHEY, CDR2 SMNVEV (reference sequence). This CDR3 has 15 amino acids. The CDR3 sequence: CASRRRPGVNEKLFF. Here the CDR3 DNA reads TGTGCCAGCAGAAGGCGCCCAGGGGTTAATGAAAAACTGTTTTTT.

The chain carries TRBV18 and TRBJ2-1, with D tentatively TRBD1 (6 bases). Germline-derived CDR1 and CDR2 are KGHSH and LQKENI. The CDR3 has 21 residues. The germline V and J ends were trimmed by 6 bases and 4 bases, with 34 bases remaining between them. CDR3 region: CASSRPLTSGTQGMLYNEQFF. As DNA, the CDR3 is TGTGCCAGCTCGCGCCCGCTCACTTCTGGGACACAAGGTATGCTGTACAATGAGCAGTTCTTC.

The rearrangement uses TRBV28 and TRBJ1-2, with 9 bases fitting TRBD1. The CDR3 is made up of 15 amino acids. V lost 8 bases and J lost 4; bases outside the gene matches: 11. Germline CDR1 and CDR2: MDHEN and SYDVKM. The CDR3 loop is CASSSTGGSGYGYTF. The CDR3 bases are TGTGCCAGCTCGTCAACAGGGGGCTCCGGCTATGGCTACACCTTC.

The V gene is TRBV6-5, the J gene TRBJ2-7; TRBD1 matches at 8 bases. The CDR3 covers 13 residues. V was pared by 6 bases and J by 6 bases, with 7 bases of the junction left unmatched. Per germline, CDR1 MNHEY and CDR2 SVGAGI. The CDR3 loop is CASRPDRGREQYF. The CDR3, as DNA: TGTGCCAGCAGACCCGACAGGGGCCGCGAGCAGTACTTC.

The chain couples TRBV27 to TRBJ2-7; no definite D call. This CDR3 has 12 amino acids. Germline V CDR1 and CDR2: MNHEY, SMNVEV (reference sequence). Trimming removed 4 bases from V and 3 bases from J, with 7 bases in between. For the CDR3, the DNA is TGTGCCAGCAGTTCACAGTTCTACGAGCAGTACTTC. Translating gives CASSSQFYEQYF.

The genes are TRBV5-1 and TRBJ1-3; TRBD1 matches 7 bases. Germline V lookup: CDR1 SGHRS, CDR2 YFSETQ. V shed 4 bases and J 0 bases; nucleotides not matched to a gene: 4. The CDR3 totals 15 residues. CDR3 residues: CASSAGQSSGNTIYF. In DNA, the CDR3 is TGCGCCAGCAGCGCGGGACAGAGCTCTGGAAACACCATATATTTT.

In DNA, the CDR3 is TGTGCCAGCAGCTCAAAAGACACCTTCTACGAGCAGTACTTC. Translating it yields CASSSKDTFYEQYF. This chain connects TRBV7-9 to TRBJ2-7; the D is unclear. This CDR3 has 14 amino acids. Per the germline V gene, CDR1 is SEHNR and CDR2 is FQNEAQ (reference sequence). V dropped 4 bases and J dropped 3 bases, with 13 bases sitting between them. Based on the CDR3 plus reference TRBV7-9 and TRBJ2-7, the full variable domain is DTGVSQNPRHKITKRGQNVTFRCDPISEHNRLYWYRQTLGQGPEFLTYFQNEAQLEKSRLLSDRFSAERPKGSFSTLEIQRTEQGDSAMYLCASSSKDTFYEQYFGPGTRLTVT.

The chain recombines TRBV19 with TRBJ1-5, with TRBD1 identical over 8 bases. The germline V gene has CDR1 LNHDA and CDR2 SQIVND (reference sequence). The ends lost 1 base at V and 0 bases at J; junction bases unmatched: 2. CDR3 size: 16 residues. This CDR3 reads CASSIGTGFSNQPQHF. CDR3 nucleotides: TGTGCCAGTAGTATAGGGACAGGGTTTAGCAATCAGCCCCAGCATTTT.

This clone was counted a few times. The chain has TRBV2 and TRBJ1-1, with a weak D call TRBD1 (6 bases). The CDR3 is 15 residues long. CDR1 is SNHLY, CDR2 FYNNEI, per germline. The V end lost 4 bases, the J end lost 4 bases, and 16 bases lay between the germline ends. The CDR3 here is CASSGQSGDGTEAFF. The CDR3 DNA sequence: TGTGCCAGCAGTGGTCAGTCAGGGGATGGCACTGAAGCTTTCTTT. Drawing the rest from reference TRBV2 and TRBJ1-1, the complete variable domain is EPEVTQTPSHQVTQMGQEVILRCVPISNHLYFYWYRQILGQKVEFLVSFYNNEISEKSEIFDDQFSVERPDGSNFTLKIRSTKLEDSAMYFCASSGQSGDGTEAFFGQGTRLTVV.

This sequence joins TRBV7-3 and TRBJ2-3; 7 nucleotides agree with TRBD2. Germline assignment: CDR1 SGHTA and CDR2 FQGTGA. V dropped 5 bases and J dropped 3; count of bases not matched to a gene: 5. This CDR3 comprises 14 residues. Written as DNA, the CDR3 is TGTGCCAGCAGCCCATTAGCGGGTACAGATACGCAGTATTTT. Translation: CASSPLAGTDTQYF.

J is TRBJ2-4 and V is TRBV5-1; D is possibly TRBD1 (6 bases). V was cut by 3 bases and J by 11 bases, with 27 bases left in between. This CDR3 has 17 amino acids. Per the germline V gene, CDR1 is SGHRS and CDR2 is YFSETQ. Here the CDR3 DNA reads TGCGCCAGCAGCTATACCCCGTTCACGGACCCAGGGGTCGTTCAGTACTTC. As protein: CASSYTPFTDPGVVQYF. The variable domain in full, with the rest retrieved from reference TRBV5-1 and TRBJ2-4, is KAGVTQTPRYLIKTRGQQVTLSCSPISGHRSVSWYQQTPGQGLQFLFEYFSETQRNKGNFPGRFSGRQFSNSRSEMNVSTLELGDSALYLCASSYTPFTDPGVVQYFGAGTRLSVL.

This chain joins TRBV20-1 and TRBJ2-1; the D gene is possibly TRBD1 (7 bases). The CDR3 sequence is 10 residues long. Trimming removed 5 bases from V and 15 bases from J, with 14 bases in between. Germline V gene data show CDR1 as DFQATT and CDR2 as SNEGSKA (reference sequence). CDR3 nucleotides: TGCAGTGCTGAAGACAGGGAGGTGTTCTTC. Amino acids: CSAEDREVFF.

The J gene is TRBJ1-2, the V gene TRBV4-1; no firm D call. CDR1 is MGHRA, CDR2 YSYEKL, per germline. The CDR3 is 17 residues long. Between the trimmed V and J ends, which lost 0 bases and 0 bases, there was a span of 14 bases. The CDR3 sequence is CASSQDQSVTANYGYTF. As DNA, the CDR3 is TGCGCCAGCAGCCAAGATCAATCGGTAACAGCTAACTATGGCTACACCTTC.

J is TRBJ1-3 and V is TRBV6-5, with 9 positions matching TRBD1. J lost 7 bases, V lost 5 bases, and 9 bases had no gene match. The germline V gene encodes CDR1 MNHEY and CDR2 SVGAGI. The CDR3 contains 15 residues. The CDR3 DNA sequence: TGTGCCAGCAGTACCCTGGGACAGGGAAGGAACACCATATATTTT. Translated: CASSTLGQGRNTIYF.

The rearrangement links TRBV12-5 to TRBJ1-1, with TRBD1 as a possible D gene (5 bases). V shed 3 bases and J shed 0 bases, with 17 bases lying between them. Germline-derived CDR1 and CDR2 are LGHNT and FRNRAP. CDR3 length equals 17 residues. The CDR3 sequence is CASGFTPSTAMNTEAFF. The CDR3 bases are TGTGCTAGTGGTTTTACCCCATCGACAGCCATGAACACTGAAGCTTTCTTT.

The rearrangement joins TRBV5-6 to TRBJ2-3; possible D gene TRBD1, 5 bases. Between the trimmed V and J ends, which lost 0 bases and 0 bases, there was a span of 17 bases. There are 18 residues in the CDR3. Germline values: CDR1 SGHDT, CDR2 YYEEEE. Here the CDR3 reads CASSLESGLGSSTDTQYF. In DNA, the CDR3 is TGTGCCAGCAGCTTGGAGTCAGGGCTGGGGTCTAGCACAGATACGCAGTATTTT.

In DNA form, the CDR3 reads TGTGCCAGCTCACCACTACAGGGATCGGTAATCACAGATACGCAGTATTTT. This translates into CASSPLQGSVITDTQYF. The chain uses TRBV18 and TRBJ2-3; TRBD1 is a possible D gene (6 bases). CDR1 KGHSH and CDR2 LQKENI come from the germline V gene. The CDR3 sequence is 17 residues long. The germline V and J ends were trimmed by 1 base and 2 bases, with 16 bases remaining between them. Combining the CDR3 with reference TRBV18 and TRBJ2-3 gives the whole variable domain NAGVMQNPRHLVRRRGQEARLRCSPMKGHSHVYWYRQLPEEGLKFMVYLQKENIIDESGMPKERFSAEFPKEGPSILRIQQVVRGDSAAYFCASSPLQGSVITDTQYFGPGTRLTVL.